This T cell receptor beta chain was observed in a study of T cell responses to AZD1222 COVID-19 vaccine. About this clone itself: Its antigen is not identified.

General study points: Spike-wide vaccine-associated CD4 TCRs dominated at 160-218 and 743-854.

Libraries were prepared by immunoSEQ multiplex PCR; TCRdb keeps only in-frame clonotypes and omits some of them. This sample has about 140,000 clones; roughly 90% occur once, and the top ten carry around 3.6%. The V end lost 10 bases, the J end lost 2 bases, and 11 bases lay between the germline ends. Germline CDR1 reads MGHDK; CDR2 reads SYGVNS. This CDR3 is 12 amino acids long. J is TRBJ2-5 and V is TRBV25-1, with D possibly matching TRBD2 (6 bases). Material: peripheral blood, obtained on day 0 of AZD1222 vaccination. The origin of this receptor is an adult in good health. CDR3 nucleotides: TGTGCCACCCGGGACTTTCAAGAGACCCAGTACTTC. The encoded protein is CATRDFQETQYF.